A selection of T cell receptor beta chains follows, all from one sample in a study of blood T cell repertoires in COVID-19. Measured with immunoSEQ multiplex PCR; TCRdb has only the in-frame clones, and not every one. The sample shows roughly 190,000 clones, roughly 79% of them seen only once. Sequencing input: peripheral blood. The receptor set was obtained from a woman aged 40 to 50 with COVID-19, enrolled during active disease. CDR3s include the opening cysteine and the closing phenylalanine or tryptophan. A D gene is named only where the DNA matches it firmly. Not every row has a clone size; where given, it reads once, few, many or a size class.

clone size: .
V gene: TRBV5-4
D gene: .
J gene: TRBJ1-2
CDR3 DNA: TGTGCCAGCAGGCCGCGGGGAAGCGAGGGGTATGGCTACACCTTC
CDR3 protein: CASRPRGSEGYGYTF

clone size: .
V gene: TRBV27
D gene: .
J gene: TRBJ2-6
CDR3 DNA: TGTGCCAGCAGTTTATATGGCCGGCAGGGGGGCTCTGGGGCCAACGTCCTGACTTTC
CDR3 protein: CASSLYGRQGGSGANVLTF

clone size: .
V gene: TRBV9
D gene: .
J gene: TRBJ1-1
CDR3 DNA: TGTGCCAGCAGCGTAGGCAGGGTTGGCACTGAAGCTTTCTTT
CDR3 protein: CASSVGRVGTEAFF

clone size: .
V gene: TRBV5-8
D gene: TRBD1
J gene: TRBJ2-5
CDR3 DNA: TGTGCCAGCAGCCGGGACAGGGAAGAGACCCAGTACTTC
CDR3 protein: CASSRDREETQYF

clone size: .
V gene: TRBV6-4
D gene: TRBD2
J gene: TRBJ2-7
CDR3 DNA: TGTGCCAGCAGTGTCGCGGGGGGGGATTCCTACGAGCAGTACTTC
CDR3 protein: CASSVAGGDSYEQYF

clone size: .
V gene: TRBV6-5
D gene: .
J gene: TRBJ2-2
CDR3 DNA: TGTGCCAGCATAAACGGGGGGCTGGGGGACGGGGAGCTGTTTTTT
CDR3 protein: CASINGGLGDGELFF

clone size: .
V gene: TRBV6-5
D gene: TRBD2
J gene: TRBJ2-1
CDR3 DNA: TGTGCCAGCAGACTTAGCGGGCATGAGCAGTTCTTC
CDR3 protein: CASRLSGHEQFF

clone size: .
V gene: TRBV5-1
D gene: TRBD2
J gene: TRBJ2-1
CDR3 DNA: TGCGCCAGCAGCTTATTTGGGTCGGGAGGGGACAATGAGCAGTTCTTC
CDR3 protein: CASSLFGSGGDNEQFF

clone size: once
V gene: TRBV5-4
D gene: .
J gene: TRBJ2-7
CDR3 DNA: TGTGCCAGCAGCTTCCAGGGTCTGTCCGAGCAGTACTTC
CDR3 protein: CASSFQGLSEQYF

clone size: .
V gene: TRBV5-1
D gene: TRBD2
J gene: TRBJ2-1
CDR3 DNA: TGCGCCAGCAGCTTTTTTGCCGGCGCTAGCGGGGGGAACTCCTACAATGAGCAGTTCTTC
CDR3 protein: CASSFFAGASGGNSYNEQFF

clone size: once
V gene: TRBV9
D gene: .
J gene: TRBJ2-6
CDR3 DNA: TGTGCCAGCAAAGACGGGGCTGGGGCCAACGTCCTGACTTTC
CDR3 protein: CASKDGAGANVLTF

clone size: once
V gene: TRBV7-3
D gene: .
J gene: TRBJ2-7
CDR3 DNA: TGTGCCAGCAGCTTAGTCGCCGGTAACGAGCAGTACTTC
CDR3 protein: CASSLVAGNEQYF